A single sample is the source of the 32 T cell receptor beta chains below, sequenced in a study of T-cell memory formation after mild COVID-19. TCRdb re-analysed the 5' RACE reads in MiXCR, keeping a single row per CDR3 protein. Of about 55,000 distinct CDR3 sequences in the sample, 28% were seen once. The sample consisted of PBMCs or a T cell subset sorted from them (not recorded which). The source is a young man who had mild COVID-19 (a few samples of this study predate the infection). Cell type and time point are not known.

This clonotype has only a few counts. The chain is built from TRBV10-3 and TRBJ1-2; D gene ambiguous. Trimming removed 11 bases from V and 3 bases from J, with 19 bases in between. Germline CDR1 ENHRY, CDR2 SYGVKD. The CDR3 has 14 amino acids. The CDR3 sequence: CASRLSGMDYGYTF. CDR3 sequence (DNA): TGTGCCTCACGCTTAAGCGGGATGGACTATGGCTACACCTTC.

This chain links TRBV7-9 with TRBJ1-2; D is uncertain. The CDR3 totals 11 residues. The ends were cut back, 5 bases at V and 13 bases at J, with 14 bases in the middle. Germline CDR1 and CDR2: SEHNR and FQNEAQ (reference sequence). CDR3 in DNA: TGTGCCAGCAGCCTTGAGGACCGGGGCACCTTC. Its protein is CASSLEDRGTF.

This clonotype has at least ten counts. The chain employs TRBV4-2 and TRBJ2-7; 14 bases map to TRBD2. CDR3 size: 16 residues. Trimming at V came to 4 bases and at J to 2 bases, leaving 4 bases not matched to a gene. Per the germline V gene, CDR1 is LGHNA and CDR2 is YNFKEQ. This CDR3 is CASSPTSGGVTYEQYF. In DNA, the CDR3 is TGTGCCAGCAGCCCGACTAGCGGGGGGGTAACCTACGAGCAGTACTTC.

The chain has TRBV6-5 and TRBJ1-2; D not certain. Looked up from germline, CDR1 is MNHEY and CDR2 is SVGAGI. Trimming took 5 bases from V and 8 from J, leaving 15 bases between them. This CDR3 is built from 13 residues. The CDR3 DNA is TGTGCCAGCAGTACCGGGTACTATGGAGGCTACACCTTC. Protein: CASSTGYYGGYTF.

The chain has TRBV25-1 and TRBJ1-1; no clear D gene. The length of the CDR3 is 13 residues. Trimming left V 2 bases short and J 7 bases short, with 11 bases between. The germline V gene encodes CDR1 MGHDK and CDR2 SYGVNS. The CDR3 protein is CASSEGRRDEAFF. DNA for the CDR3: TGTGCCAGCAGTGAAGGACGGAGAGATGAAGCTTTCTTT.

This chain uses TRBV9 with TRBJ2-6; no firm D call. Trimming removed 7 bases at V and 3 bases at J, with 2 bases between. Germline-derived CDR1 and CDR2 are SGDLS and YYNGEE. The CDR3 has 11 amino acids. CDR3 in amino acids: CASFGANVLTF. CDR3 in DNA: TGTGCCAGCTTTGGGGCCAACGTCCTGACTTTC.

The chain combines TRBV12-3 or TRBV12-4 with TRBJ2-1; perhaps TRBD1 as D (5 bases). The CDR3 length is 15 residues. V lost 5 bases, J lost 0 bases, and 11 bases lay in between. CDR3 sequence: CASSTYRNSYNEQFF. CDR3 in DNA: TGTGCCAGCAGTACATACAGGAACTCCTACAATGAGCAGTTCTTC.

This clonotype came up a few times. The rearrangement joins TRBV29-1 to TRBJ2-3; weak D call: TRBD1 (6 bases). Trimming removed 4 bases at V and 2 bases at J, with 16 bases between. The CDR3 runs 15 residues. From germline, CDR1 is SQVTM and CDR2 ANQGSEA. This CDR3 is CSVVPRTEITDTQYF. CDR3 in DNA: TGCAGCGTTGTCCCTCGGACAGAGATCACAGATACGCAGTATTTT.

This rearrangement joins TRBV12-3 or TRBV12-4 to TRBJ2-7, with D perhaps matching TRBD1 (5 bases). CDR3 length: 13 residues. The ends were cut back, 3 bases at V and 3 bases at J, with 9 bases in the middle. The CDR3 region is CASSLSGIYEQYV. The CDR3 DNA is TGTGCCAGCAGTTTGTCAGGGATCTACGAGCAGTACGTC.

CDR3 protein: CASRWDVRQPQHF. CDR3 coding DNA: TGTGCCAGCAGATGGGACGTGCGACAGCCCCAGCATTTT. The J gene is TRBJ1-5, the V gene TRBV12-3 or TRBV12-4; tentative D call: TRBD1 (5 bases). Trimming cost V 6 bases and J 7 bases, with 13 bases left between them. This CDR3 is built from 13 residues.

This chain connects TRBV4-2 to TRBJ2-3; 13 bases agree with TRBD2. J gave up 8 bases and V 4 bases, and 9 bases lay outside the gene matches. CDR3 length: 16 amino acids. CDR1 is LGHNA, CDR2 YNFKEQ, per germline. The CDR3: CASSPTSGGLLGTQYF. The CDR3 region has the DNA TGTGCCAGCAGCCCGACTAGCGGGGGGCTCCTTGGTACGCAGTATTTT.

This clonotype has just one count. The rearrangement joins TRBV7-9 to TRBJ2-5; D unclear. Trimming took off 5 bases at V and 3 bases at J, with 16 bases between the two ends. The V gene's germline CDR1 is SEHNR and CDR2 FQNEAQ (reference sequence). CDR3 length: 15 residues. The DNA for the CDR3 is TGTGCCAGCAGCGATCTAACGGAGCGAAAAGAGACCCAGTACTTC. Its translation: CASSDLTERKETQYF.

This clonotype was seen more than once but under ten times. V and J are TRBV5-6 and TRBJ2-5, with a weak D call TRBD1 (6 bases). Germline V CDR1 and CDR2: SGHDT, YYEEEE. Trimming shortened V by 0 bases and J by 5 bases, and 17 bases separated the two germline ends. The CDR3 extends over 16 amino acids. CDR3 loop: CASSLAVDSLGETQYF. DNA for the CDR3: TGTGCCAGCAGCTTGGCCGTGGACAGTCTGGGGGAGACCCAGTACTTC. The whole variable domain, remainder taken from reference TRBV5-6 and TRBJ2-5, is DAGVTQSPTHLIKTRGQQVTLRCSPKSGHDTVSWYQQALGQGPQFIFQYYEEEERQRGNFPDRFSGHQFPNYSSELNVNALLLGDSALYLCASSLAVDSLGETQYFGPGTRLLVL.

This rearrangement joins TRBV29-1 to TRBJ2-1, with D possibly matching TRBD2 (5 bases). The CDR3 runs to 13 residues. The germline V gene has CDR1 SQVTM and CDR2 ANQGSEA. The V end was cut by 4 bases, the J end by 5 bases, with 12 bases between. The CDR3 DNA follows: TGCAGCGTTGCTGTGGGAGCCCACAATGAGCAGTTCTTC. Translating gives CSVAVGAHNEQFF.

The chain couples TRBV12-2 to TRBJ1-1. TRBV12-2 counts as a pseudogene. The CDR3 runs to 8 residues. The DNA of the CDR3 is TGTGCAAGTCGCTTCCCTTTCTTT. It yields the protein CASRFPFF.

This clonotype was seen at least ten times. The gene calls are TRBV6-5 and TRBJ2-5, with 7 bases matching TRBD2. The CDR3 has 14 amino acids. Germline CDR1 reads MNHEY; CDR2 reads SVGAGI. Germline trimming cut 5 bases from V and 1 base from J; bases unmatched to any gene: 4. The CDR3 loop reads CASSTRGSQETQYF. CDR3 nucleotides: TGTGCCAGCAGTACACGCGGGAGCCAAGAGACCCAGTACTTC.

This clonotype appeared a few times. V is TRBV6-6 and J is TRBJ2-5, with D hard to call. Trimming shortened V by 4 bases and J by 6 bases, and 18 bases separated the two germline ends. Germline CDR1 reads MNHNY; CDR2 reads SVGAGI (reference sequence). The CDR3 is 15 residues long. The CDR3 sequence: CASSSRVEEMQTQYF. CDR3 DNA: TGTGCCAGCAGTTCCCGGGTGGAAGAGATGCAGACCCAGTACTTC.

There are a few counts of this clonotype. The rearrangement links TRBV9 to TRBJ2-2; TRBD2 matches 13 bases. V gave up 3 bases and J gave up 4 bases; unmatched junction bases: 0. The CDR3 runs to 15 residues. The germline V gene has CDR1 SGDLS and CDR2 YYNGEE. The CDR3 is CASSGTSGSTGELFF. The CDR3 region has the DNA TGTGCCAGCAGCGGGACTAGCGGGAGCACCGGGGAGCTGTTTTTT.

The CDR3 here is CSSEGNNEQFF. The CDR3 DNA reads TGCAGTTCTGAGGGGAACAATGAGCAGTTCTTC. The rearrangement links TRBV20-1 to TRBJ2-1; D assignment may be TRBD1 or TRBD2 (5 bases each). V lost 8 bases and J 5 bases, leaving 10 bases between the germline ends. Germline CDR1 DFQATT, CDR2 SNEGSKA (reference sequence). The CDR3 extends over 11 amino acids.

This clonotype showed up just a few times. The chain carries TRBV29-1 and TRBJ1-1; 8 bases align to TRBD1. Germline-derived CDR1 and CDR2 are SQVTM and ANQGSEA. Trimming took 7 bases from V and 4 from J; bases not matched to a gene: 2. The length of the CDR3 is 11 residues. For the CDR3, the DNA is TGCAGCGGACAGGGGAGCACTGAAGCTTTCTTT. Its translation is CSGQGSTEAFF.

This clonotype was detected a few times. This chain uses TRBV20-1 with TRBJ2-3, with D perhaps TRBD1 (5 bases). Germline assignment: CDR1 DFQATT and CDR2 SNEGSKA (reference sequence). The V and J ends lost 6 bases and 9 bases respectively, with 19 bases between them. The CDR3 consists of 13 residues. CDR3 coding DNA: TGCAGTGCGGGCCGAAGGGGTTCAGTAACGCAGTATTTT. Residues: CSAGRRGSVTQYF.

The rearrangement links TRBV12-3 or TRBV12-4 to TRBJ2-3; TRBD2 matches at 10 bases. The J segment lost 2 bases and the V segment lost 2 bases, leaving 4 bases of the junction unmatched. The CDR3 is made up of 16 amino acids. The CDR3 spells CASSLLLAGDTDTQYF. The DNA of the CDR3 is TGTGCCAGCAGTTTACTCCTAGCGGGGGACACAGATACGCAGTATTTT.

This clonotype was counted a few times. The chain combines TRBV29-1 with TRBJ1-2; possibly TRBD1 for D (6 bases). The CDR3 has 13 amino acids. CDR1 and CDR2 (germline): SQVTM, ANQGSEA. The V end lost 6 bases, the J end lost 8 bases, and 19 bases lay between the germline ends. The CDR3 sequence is CSVRTTGLLGYTF. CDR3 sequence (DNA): TGCAGCGTCCGAACCACAGGGCTCCTGGGCTACACCTTC.

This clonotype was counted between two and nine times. CDR3 amino acids: CATLGLASTDTQYF. The CDR3 DNA is TGTGCCACCCTAGGACTAGCGAGCACAGATACGCAGTATTTT. This rearrangement joins TRBV10-3 to TRBJ2-3; 9 bases match TRBD2. CDR1 and CDR2 from the germline V gene are ENHRY and SYGVKD. V lost 10 bases and J lost 0; bases outside the gene matches: 5. This CDR3 is 14 amino acids long.

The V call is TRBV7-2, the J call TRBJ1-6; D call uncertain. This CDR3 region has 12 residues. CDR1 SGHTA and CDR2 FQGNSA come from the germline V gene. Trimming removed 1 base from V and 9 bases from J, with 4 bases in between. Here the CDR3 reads CASSLVGSPLHF. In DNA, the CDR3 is TGTGCCAGCAGCTTAGTAGGTTCACCCCTCCACTTT.

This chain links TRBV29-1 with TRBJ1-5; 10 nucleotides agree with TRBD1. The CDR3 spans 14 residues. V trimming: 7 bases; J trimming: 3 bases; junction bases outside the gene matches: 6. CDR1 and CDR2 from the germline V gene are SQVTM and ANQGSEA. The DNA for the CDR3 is TGCAGCGCCCGGACAGGGGGGGACAATCAGCCCCAGCATTTT. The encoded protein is CSARTGGDNQPQHF.

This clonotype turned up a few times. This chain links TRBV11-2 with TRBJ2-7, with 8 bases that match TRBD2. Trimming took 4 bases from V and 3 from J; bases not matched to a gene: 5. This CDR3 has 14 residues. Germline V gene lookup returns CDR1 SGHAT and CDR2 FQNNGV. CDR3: CASSSGLVGYEQYF. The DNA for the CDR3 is TGTGCCAGCAGCTCGGGACTAGTTGGCTACGAGCAGTACTTC. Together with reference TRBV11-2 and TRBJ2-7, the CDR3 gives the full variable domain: EAGVAQSPRYKIIEKRQSVAFWCNPISGHATLYWYQQILGQGPKLLIQFQNNGVVDDSQLPKDRFSAERLKGVDSTLKIQPAKLEDSAVYLCASSSGLVGYEQYFGPGTRLTVT.

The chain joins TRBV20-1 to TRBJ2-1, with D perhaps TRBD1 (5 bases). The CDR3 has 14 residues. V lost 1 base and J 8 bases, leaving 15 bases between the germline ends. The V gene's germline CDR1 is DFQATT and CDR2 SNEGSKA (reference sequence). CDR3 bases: TGCAGTGCTAGAGGGGTGACAGTTCCCCATGAGCAGTTCTTC. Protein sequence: CSARGVTVPHEQFF.

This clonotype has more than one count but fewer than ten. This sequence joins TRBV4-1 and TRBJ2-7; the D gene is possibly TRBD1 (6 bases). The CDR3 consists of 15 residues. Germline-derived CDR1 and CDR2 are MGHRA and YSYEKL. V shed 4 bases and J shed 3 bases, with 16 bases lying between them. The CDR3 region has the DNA TGCGCCAGCAGCCGCTCCGGACAGAGCTTCTACGAGCAGTACTTC. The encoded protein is CASSRSGQSFYEQYF.

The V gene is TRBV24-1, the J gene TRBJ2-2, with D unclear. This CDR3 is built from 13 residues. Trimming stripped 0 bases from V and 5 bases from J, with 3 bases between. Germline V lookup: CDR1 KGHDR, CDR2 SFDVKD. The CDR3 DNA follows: TGTGCCACCAGTGATTTGGGAACCGGGGAGCTGTTTTTT. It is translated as CATSDLGTGELFF.

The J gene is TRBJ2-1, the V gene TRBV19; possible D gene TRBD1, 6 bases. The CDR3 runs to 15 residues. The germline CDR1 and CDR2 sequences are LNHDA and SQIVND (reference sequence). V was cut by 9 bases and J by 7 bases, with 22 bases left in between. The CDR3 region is CASGLRDTYGNEQFF. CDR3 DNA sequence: TGTGCCAGCGGACTCCGGGACACCTATGGGAATGAGCAGTTCTTC.

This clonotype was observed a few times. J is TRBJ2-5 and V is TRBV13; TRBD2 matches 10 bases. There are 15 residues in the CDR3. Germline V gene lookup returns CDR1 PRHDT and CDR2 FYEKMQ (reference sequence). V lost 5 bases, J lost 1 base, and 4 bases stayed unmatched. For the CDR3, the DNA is TGTGCCAGCAGCAAACTAGCGGGGAGCCAAGAGACCCAGTACTTC. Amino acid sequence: CASSKLAGSQETQYF.